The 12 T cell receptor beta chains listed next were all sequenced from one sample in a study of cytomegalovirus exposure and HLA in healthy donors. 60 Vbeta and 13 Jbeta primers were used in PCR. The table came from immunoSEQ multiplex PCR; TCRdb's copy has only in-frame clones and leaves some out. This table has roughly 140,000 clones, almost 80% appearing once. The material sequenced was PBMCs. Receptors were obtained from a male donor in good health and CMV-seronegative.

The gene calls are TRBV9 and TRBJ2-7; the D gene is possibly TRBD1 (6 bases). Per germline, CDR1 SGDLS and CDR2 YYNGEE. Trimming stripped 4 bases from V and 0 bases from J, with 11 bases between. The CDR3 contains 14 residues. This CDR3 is CASSPGQSSYEQYF. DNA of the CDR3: TGTGCCAGCAGCCCAGGACAGTCCTCCTACGAGCAGTACTTC.

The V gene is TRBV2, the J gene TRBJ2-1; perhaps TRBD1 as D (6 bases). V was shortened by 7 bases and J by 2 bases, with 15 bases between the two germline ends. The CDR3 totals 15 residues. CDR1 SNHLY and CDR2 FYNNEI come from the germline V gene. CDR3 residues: CASIIGTPTYNEQFF. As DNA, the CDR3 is TGTGCCAGCATTATCGGGACACCGACCTACAATGAGCAGTTCTTC.

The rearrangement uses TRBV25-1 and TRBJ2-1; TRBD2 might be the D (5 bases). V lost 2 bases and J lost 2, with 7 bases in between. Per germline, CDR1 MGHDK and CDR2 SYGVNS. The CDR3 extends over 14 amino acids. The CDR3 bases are TGTGCCAGCAGTGAAGGGAGCCCCTACAATGAGCAGTTCTTC. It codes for CASSEGSPYNEQFF.

The CDR3 spells CASSLEGGDNEQFF. DNA of the CDR3: TGTGCCAGCAGCTTAGAGGGGGGGGACAATGAGCAGTTCTTC. The J gene is TRBJ2-1, the V gene TRBV7-3; TRBD2 is a possible D gene (7 bases). Germline assignment: CDR1 SGHTA and CDR2 FQGTGA. The CDR3 is 14 residues long. Trimming removed 2 bases from V and 5 bases from J, with 10 bases in between. The complete variable domain, with remaining parts taken from reference TRBV7-3 and TRBJ2-1, reads GAGVSQTPSNKVTEKGKYVELRCDPISGHTALYWYRQSLGQGPEFLIYFQGTGAADDSGLPNDRFFAVRPEGSVSTLKIQRTERGDSAVYLCASSLEGGDNEQFFGPGTRLTVL.

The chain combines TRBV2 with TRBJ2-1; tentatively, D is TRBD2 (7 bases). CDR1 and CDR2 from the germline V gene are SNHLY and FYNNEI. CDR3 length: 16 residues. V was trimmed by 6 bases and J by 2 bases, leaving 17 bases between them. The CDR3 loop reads CASSWGGGGAYNEQFF. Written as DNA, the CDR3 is TGTGCCAGCAGCTGGGGGGGCGGGGGCGCCTACAATGAGCAGTTCTTC.

CDR3 sequence (DNA): TGTGCCAGCAGTGATGATAGGCCGACAGGGTTAAACTATGGCTACACCTTC. Encoded protein: CASSDDRPTGLNYGYTF. V gene TRBV25-1 combines with J gene TRBJ1-2; 7 nucleotides align to TRBD1. Trimming at V came to 3 bases and at J to 2 bases, leaving 12 bases not matched to a gene. Germline V gene data show CDR1 as MGHDK and CDR2 as SYGVNS. This CDR3 is 17 amino acids long.

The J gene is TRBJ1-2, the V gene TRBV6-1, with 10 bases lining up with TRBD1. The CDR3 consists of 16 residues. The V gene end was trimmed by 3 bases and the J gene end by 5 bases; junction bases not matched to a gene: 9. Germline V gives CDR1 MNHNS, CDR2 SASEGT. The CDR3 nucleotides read TGTGCCAGCAGTGACCCGGGACAGGGGACGGGGTATGGCTACACCTTC. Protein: CASSDPGQGTGYGYTF.

The CDR3 DNA follows: TGTGCCAGCTCACCAAGGACAGGGCCCACAGATACGCAGTATTTT. Translated, it gives CASSPRTGPTDTQYF. The chain has TRBV18 and TRBJ2-3; 8 positions match TRBD1. The CDR3 has 15 residues. Germline V gives CDR1 KGHSH, CDR2 LQKENI. The V gene end was trimmed by 2 bases and the J gene end by 2 bases; junction bases not matched to a gene: 3.

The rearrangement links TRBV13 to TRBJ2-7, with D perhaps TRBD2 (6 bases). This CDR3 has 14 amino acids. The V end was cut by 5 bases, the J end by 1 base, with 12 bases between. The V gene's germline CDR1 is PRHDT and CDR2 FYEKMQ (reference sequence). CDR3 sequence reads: CASSLRDLSYEQYF. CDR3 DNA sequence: TGTGCCAGCAGCCTCCGGGACTTGTCCTACGAGCAGTACTTC.

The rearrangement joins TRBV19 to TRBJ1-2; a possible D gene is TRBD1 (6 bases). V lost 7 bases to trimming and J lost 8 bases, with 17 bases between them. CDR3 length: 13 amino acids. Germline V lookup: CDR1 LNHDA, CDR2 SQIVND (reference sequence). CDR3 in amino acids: CASNEQGLPGYTF. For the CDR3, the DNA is TGTGCCAGTAACGAACAGGGCCTACCAGGCTACACCTTC.

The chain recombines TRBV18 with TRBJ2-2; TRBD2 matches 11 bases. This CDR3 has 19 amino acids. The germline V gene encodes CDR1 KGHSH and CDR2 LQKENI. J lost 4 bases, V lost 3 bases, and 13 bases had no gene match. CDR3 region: CASSPAPLAGVPSTGELFF. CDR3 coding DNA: TGTGCCAGCTCACCCGCCCCACTAGCGGGAGTACCGAGCACCGGGGAGCTGTTTTTT.

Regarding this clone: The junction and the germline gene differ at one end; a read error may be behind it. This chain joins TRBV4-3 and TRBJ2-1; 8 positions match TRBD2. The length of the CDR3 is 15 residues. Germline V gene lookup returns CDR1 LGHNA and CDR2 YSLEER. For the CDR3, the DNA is TGCGCCAGCAGTCAAGGCGGACTAGCTGGCAATGAGCAGTTCTTC. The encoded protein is CASSQGGLAGNEQFF.